The 23 T cell receptor beta chains below were found in one sample sequenced in a study of molecular identifiers for immune sequencing clone quantification. TCRdb fed the PCR reads into MiXCR, producing one record per CDR3 protein. The data show fewer than 350,000 distinct CDR3 sequences, 20% to 25% seen once. Sequencing was performed on naive CD8+ T cells from blood, with Jurkat cell RNA spiked in. The subset denotes: FACS-sorted CD8+CD4-CCR7+CD45RA+ naive T cells. The receptors derive from a human donor in good health. Some libraries in this study had Jurkat cell RNA spiked in.

A few counts support this clonotype. The chain employs TRBV4-1 and TRBJ2-5, with 9 bases lining up with TRBD1. CDR1 is MGHRA and CDR2 is YSYEKL in the germline V gene. There are 14 residues in the CDR3. J lost 2 bases, V lost 5 bases, and 3 bases had no gene match. CDR3 protein: CASSEQGAQETQYF. CDR3 bases: TGCGCCAGCAGCGAACAGGGGGCGCAAGAGACCCAGTACTTC.

This clonotype was found many times. The CDR3 DNA follows: TGTGCCAGCAGTACTTCCTGGGCGGGGGGGATAGATACGCAGTATTTT. This translates into CASSTSWAGGIDTQYF. The V gene is TRBV12-3 or TRBV12-4, the J gene TRBJ2-3; 9 bases map to TRBD2. The junction had 11 bases not matched to a gene; V was cut back by 5 bases and J by 5 bases. The CDR3 consists of 16 residues.

This clonotype was seen ten or more times. The CDR3 protein is CASSPRDENRNYGYTF. CDR3 in DNA: TGTGCCAGCAGCCCCCGGGACGAAAACCGGAACTATGGCTACACCTTC. V gene TRBV28 combines with J gene TRBJ1-2, with a weak D call TRBD1 (5 bases). The CDR3 totals 16 residues. Germline V gene data show CDR1 as MDHEN and CDR2 as SYDVKM. Trimming cost V 6 bases and J 2 bases, with 19 bases left between them.

On this clonotype itself: One end of the junction varies from germline; a read error may be responsible. The rearrangement links TRBV29-1 to TRBJ1-1; D not certain. CDR1 and CDR2 (germline): SQVTM, ANQGSEA. This CDR3 spans 12 amino acids. The CDR3 region is CSSRGGSTEAFF. DNA of the CDR3: TGTAGTAGCCGGGGAGGGAGCACTGAAGCTTTCTTT.

The chain links TRBV12-3 or TRBV12-4 to TRBJ1-5; TRBD1 is a possible D gene (5 bases). The CDR3 contains 14 residues. V lost 5 bases and J lost 4, with 12 bases in between. CDR3 in amino acids: CASSTWGGNQPQHF. The DNA for the CDR3 is TGTGCCAGCAGTACCTGGGGGGGTAATCAGCCCCAGCATTTT.

The rearrangement uses TRBV11-2 and TRBJ2-5; D ambiguous. V lost 6 bases, J lost 5 bases, and 10 bases lay in between. The germline V gene has CDR1 SGHAT and CDR2 FQNNGV. CDR3 length: 12 residues. The CDR3 is CASSRSRETQYF. The CDR3 region has the DNA TGTGCCAGCAGTAGGTCTCGGGAGACCCAGTACTTC.

This clonotype was seen many times. The V and J genes are TRBV6-2 or TRBV6-3 and TRBJ1-1; D is uncertain. Germline V CDR1 and CDR2: MNHEY, SVGEGT. The germline V and J ends were trimmed by 1 base and 0 bases, with 9 bases remaining between them. CDR3 length: 15 amino acids. The CDR3 loop reads CASSYLTELNTEAFF. The CDR3 coding sequence is TGTGCCAGCAGTTACTTGACGGAATTGAACACTGAAGCTTTCTTT.

This clonotype was counted many times. The CDR3 coding sequence is TGTGCCAGCACCATTGGAGGGACAGGGAATGAAAAACTGTTTTTT. Encoded protein: CASTIGGTGNEKLFF. The chain links TRBV28 to TRBJ1-4; 9 nucleotides align to TRBD1. This CDR3 is built from 15 residues. The trim removed 7 bases at V and 5 bases at J, leaving 8 bases unmatched. Germline V lookup: CDR1 MDHEN, CDR2 SYDVKM.

This clonotype appeared many times. The chain employs TRBV4-1 and TRBJ1-4; D unclear. Per germline, CDR1 MGHRA and CDR2 YSYEKL. The V and J ends lost 7 bases and 8 bases respectively, with 14 bases between them. The CDR3 extends over 13 amino acids. The CDR3 DNA reads TGCGCCAGCATGGAGGCCGATGGGGAAAAACTGTTTTTT. Its translation: CASMEADGEKLFF.

There are many counts of this clonotype. This chain links TRBV9 with TRBJ2-1; 8 positions agree with TRBD1. The germline gives CDR1 SGDLS, CDR2 YYNGEE. This CDR3 comprises 16 residues. V dropped 4 bases and J dropped 1; count of bases not matched to a gene: 7. The DNA of the CDR3 is TGTGCCAGCAGCTCGACAGGGGCCGGGTCCTACAATGAGCAGTTCTTC. Its translation is CASSSTGAGSYNEQFF.

This clonotype turned up a few times. The rearrangement joins TRBV2 to TRBJ2-2; no firm D call. The length of the CDR3 is 12 residues. V lost 3 bases and J 9 bases, leaving 8 bases between the germline ends. CDR1 SNHLY and CDR2 FYNNEI come from the germline V gene. CDR3 bases: TGTGCCAGCAGTGAGGTCCCCCGGGAGCTGTTTTTT. It is translated as CASSEVPRELFF.

This clonotype was observed at least ten times. The chain carries TRBV4-3 and TRBJ2-7, with 7 bases fitting TRBD1. The germline CDR1 and CDR2 sequences are LGHNA and YSLEER. This CDR3 comprises 13 residues. V was clipped by 4 bases and J by 3 bases; unmatched bases: 3. CDR3 coding DNA: TGCGCCAGCAGCCGGACAGGAGTCTACGAGCAGTACTTC. Protein: CASSRTGVYEQYF.

This clonotype was picked up many times. The chain is built from TRBV14 and TRBJ2-3; weak D call: TRBD2 (5 bases). This CDR3 has 17 residues. Per germline, CDR1 SGHDN and CDR2 FVKESK. V lost 0 bases and J 1 base, leaving 14 bases between the germline ends. The CDR3: CASSQDEGGGGTDTQYF. In DNA, the CDR3 is TGTGCCAGCAGCCAAGATGAGGGCGGTGGGGGCACAGATACGCAGTATTTT. The whole variable domain, filled in from reference TRBV14 and TRBJ2-3, reads EAGVTQFPSHSVIEKGQTVTLRCDPISGHDNLYWYRRVMGKEIKFLLHFVKESKQDESGMPNNRFLAERTGGTYSTLKVQPAELEDSGVYFCASSQDEGGGGTDTQYFGPGTRLTVL.

This clonotype was counted a few times. The chain combines TRBV6-2 or TRBV6-3 with TRBJ1-5; 9 bases map to TRBD1. Germline CDR1 and CDR2: MNHEY and SVGEGT. The CDR3 extends over 16 amino acids. The V gene end was trimmed by 3 bases and the J gene end by 1 base; junction bases not matched to a gene: 4. For the CDR3, the DNA is TGTGCCAGCAGTTATTCCGGACAGGGGAGCAATCAGCCCCAGCATTTT. It yields the protein CASSYSGQGSNQPQHF.

Note on this clonotype: Being one base from a much bigger clone, this may be a read error. Since no conserved phenylalanine or tryptophan closes the CDR3, a read error is the likely cause. The chain combines TRBV6-5 with TRBJ1-4, with D possibly being TRBD1 (5 bases). V was clipped by 4 bases and J by 8 bases, with 14 bases between them. CDR3 length: 14 amino acids. CDR1 is MNHEY and CDR2 is SVGAGI in the germline V gene. CDR3 amino acids: CASSFGGSEEKLFL. Written as DNA, the CDR3 is TGTGCCAGCAGTTTTGGGGGATCAGAAGAAAAACTGTTTTTA.

This clonotype was counted a few times. The chain has TRBV19 and TRBJ1-1, with TRBD1 identical over 9 bases. This CDR3 comprises 15 residues. CDR1 LNHDA and CDR2 SQIVND come from the germline V gene (reference sequence). J lost 5 bases, V lost 2 bases, and 6 bases had no gene match. The CDR3 sequence is CASSISGQGRTEAFF. The CDR3, as DNA: TGTGCCAGTAGTATATCAGGACAGGGGAGGACTGAAGCTTTCTTT.

This clonotype was found many times. This sequence joins TRBV7-9 and TRBJ2-7, with TRBD1 identical over 10 bases. CDR1 SEHNR and CDR2 FQNEAQ come from the germline V gene (reference sequence). The CDR3 contains 13 residues. J gave up 5 bases and V 5 bases, and 3 bases lay outside the gene matches. CDR3 DNA sequence: TGTGCCAGCAGCCTGACAGGGGGCCACGAGCAGTACTTC. Translation: CASSLTGGHEQYF. The entire variable domain, with the rest obtained from reference TRBV7-9 and TRBJ2-7, is as follows: DTGVSQNPRHKITKRGQNVTFRCDPISEHNRLYWYRQTLGQGPEFLTYFQNEAQLEKSRLLSDRFSAERPKGSFSTLEIQRTEQGDSAMYLCASSLTGGHEQYFGPGTRLTVT.

This clonotype was recorded at least ten times. The chain joins TRBV2 to TRBJ1-2; D might be TRBD1 (6 bases). The CDR3 is made up of 14 amino acids. Between the trimmed V and J ends, which lost 3 bases and 3 bases, there was a span of 11 bases. Germline-derived CDR1 and CDR2 are SNHLY and FYNNEI. The CDR3, as DNA: TGTGCCAGCAGTGAGTCAGGGGAGGACTATGGCTACACCTTC. Translating it yields CASSESGEDYGYTF.

V usage is TRBV4-1 and J usage is TRBJ1-3; weak D call: TRBD1 (5 bases). Germline V gene data show CDR1 as MGHRA and CDR2 as YSYEKL. CDR3 length: 17 residues. V was pared by 0 bases and J by 3 bases, with 15 bases between. In DNA form, the CDR3 reads TGCGCCAGCAGCCAAGAGGGACCAGGGCGCCTTGGAAACACCATATATTTT. The encoded protein is CASSQEGPGRLGNTIYF.

There are a few counts of this clonotype. The chain joins TRBV30 to TRBJ2-3, with TRBD2 matching over 8 bases. The CDR3 length is 16 residues. Germline V gives CDR1 GTSNPN, CDR2 SVGIG (reference sequence). The ends lost 2 bases at V and 2 bases at J; junction bases unmatched: 9. This chain's CDR3 is CAWSHISGEITDTQYF. CDR3 DNA sequence: TGTGCCTGGAGTCATATTAGCGGGGAGATCACAGATACGCAGTATTTT. The whole variable domain, remainder taken from reference TRBV30 and TRBJ2-3, is SQTIHQWPATLVQPVGSPLSLECTVEGTSNPNLYWYRQAAGRGLQLLFYSVGIGQISSEVPQNLSASRPQDRQFILSSKKLLLSDSGFYLCAWSHISGEITDTQYFGPGTRLTVL.

Concerning this clonotype: This may arise from a read error, as a much more abundant clone is one base away. The J gene is TRBJ2-1, the V gene TRBV7-3; 9 bases are shared with TRBD2. Germline V gives CDR1 SGHTA, CDR2 FQGTGA. This CDR3 has 19 residues. CDR3 in amino acids: CASSPHPHLAGNSYNEQLF. Written as DNA, the CDR3 is TGTGCCAGCAGCCCTCACCCCCATCTAGCGGGAAACTCCTACAATGAGCAGCTCTTC.

This clonotype came up a few times. The V call is TRBV27, the J call TRBJ1-2; possible D gene TRBD1, 6 bases. CDR3 length: 16 residues. CDR1 MNHEY and CDR2 SMNVEV come from the germline V gene (reference sequence). V was clipped by 1 base and J by 1 base, with 13 bases between them. CDR3 amino acids: CASSLLSGTINYGYTF. In DNA form, the CDR3 reads TGTGCCAGCAGTTTATTATCCGGGACAATTAACTATGGCTACACCTTC.

A few counts support this clonotype. The gene calls are TRBV5-6 and TRBJ2-7; tentatively, D is TRBD2 (6 bases). The V and J ends lost 7 bases and 0 bases respectively, with 11 bases between them. The germline V gene has CDR1 SGHDT and CDR2 YYEEEE. The CDR3 spans 13 residues. The CDR3 DNA reads TGTGCCAGCCGCCCCGGGAGCTCCTACGAGCAGTACTTC. Protein product: CASRPGSSYEQYF. Together with reference TRBV5-6 and TRBJ2-7, the CDR3 gives the full variable domain: DAGVTQSPTHLIKTRGQQVTLRCSPKSGHDTVSWYQQALGQGPQFIFQYYEEEERQRGNFPDRFSGHQFPNYSSELNVNALLLGDSALYLCASRPGSSYEQYFGPGTRLTVT.